Presented here are 30 T cell receptor beta chains from one specimen sequenced in a study of T-cell memory formation after mild COVID-19. One entry per CDR3 protein results from TCRdb running MiXCR on the 5' RACE reads. Of some 180,000 distinct CDR3 sequences listed, approximately 18% were seen once; the top ten hold 3.9%. Sequenced: PBMCs or a T cell subset sorted from them (not recorded which). The origin of the receptors is a man younger than 35 who had mild COVID-19 (a few samples of this study predate the infection). Cell type and time point are not known.

This sequence joins TRBV28 and TRBJ2-3; D may be TRBD2 (6 bases). The germline V and J ends were trimmed by 5 bases and 4 bases, with 13 bases remaining between them. Germline V gene lookup returns CDR1 MDHEN and CDR2 SYDVKM. The CDR3 sequence is 14 residues long. CDR3 bases: TGTGCCAGCAGTAACGCAGGAGGGGCAGATACGCAGTATTTT. This gives the protein CASSNAGGADTQYF.

The table lists this clonotype with a few counts. This chain links TRBV7-6 with TRBJ2-5; TRBD2 might be the D (6 bases). CDR1 and CDR2 from the germline V gene are SGHVS and FNYEAQ. CDR3 length equals 14 residues. Between the trimmed V and J ends, which lost 3 bases and 8 bases, there was a span of 16 bases. CDR3 sequence reads: CASSFTRTTPTQYF. CDR3 nucleotide sequence: TGTGCCAGCAGCTTCACACGGACTACCCCAACCCAGTACTTC.

This chain uses TRBV9 with TRBJ2-1; no clear D. The V end lost 2 bases, the J end lost 7 bases, and 10 bases lay between the germline ends. There are 13 residues in the CDR3. CDR1 SGDLS and CDR2 YYNGEE come from the germline V gene. The CDR3 DNA sequence: TGTGCCAGCAGCGTCGCTAGGCAGAATGAGCAGTTCTTC. It translates to CASSVARQNEQFF.

This clonotype was counted many times. The chain uses TRBV27 and TRBJ2-3; weak D call: TRBD1 (6 bases). Per germline, CDR1 MNHEY and CDR2 SMNVEV (reference sequence). Trimming removed 6 bases at V and 4 bases at J, with 14 bases between. The CDR3 is 14 residues long. CDR3 in DNA: TGTGCCAGCAGCATTGGGGGCGGCGCAGATACGCAGTATTTT. Its translation: CASSIGGGADTQYF.

This clonotype was found once. The chain combines TRBV18 with TRBJ2-7, with D perhaps matching TRBD2 (5 bases). The CDR3 covers 16 residues. CDR1 and CDR2 (germline): KGHSH, LQKENI. Trimming removed 1 base from V and 0 bases from J, with 13 bases in between. CDR3 coding DNA: TGTGCCAGCTCACCACTCCCTAGCCCAAGCTCCTACGAGCAGTACTTC. It specifies CASSPLPSPSSYEQYF. Using reference TRBV18 and TRBJ2-7 for the parts outside the CDR3, the full variable domain is NAGVMQNPRHLVRRRGQEARLRCSPMKGHSHVYWYRQLPEEGLKFMVYLQKENIIDESGMPKERFSAEFPKEGPSILRIQQVVRGDSAAYFCASSPLPSPSSYEQYFGPGTRLTVT.

This clonotype was found many times. The rearrangement uses TRBV12-3 or TRBV12-4 and TRBJ2-2, with D possibly TRBD1 on 6 matching bases. The CDR3 runs to 15 residues. V lost 2 bases and J 1 base, leaving 8 bases between the germline ends. Here the CDR3 reads CASSLPTGNTGELFF. CDR3 DNA: TGTGCCAGCAGTTTACCGACAGGGAACACCGGGGAGCTGTTTTTT.

CDR3 DNA sequence: TGCGCCAGCAGCGTCGGACAGACGAACACTGAAGCTTTCTTT. Translated, it gives CASSVGQTNTEAFF. The chain couples TRBV5-1 to TRBJ1-1, with D maybe TRBD1 (6 bases). The germline V and J ends were trimmed by 4 bases and 1 base, with 11 bases remaining between them. The CDR3 extends over 14 amino acids. Looked up from germline, CDR1 is SGHRS and CDR2 is YFSETQ.

The V call is TRBV12-3 or TRBV12-4, the J call TRBJ2-7, with D perhaps matching TRBD1 (6 bases). Trimming pared 3 bases from V and 3 bases from J, leaving 9 bases between. The CDR3 contains 13 residues. CDR3 nucleotides: TGTGCCAGCAGTTTTCGGACAGACTACGAGCAGTACTTC. Translation: CASSFRTDYEQYF.

J is TRBJ2-7 and V is TRBV21-1; the D call TRBD1 from the table was never checked on the DNA. TRBV21-1 is tagged as a pseudogene. The CDR3 covers 15 residues. This chain's CDR3 is CASHLGFPPSYEQYV. CDR3 coding DNA: TGTGCCAGTCACCTGGGGTTCCCCCCCTCCTACGAGCAGTACGTC.

The sample holds a few counts of this clonotype. The genes are TRBV18 and TRBJ2-3; D gene unclear. Germline V gene sequence: CDR1 KGHSH, CDR2 LQKENI. V lost 1 base to trimming and J lost 2 bases, with 13 bases between them. The CDR3 has 16 amino acids. CDR3 coding DNA: TGTGCCAGCTCACCACGGGCAGGAATGGCCACAGATACGCAGTATTTT. This translates into CASSPRAGMATDTQYF.

This sequence joins TRBV4-1 and TRBJ1-5; no firm D call. The germline CDR1 and CDR2 sequences are MGHRA and YSYEKL. The ends were cut back, 4 bases at V and 3 bases at J, with 13 bases in the middle. The CDR3 runs to 15 residues. The CDR3 loop is CASSPRAGSNQPQHF. The CDR3 nucleotides read TGCGCCAGCAGCCCCCGGGCGGGGTCCAATCAGCCCCAGCATTTT.

The chain combines TRBV2 with TRBJ2-7, with 9 bases lining up with TRBD1. Germline V gene lookup returns CDR1 SNHLY and CDR2 FYNNEI. The CDR3 length is 13 residues. V lost 6 bases to trimming and J lost 6 bases; unmatched junction nucleotides: 6. This CDR3 is CASRPQGAGEQYV. Written as DNA, the CDR3 is TGTGCCAGCAGGCCACAGGGGGCCGGCGAGCAGTACGTC.

The sample holds many counts of this clonotype. The chain recombines TRBV7-2 with TRBJ1-1; TRBD1 matches 8 bases. Trimming at V came to 4 bases and at J to 5 bases, leaving 3 bases not matched to a gene. CDR3 length: 13 residues. Germline V lookup: CDR1 SGHTA, CDR2 FQGNSA. The CDR3 DNA sequence: TGTGCCAGCAGCTCGGACAGGGTGACTGAAGCTTTCTTT. Amino acid sequence: CASSSDRVTEAFF.

This clonotype was counted only a few times. The chain couples TRBV5-5 to TRBJ2-7, with a weak D call TRBD2 (5 bases). CDR1 and CDR2 from the germline V gene are SGHKS and YYEKEE (reference sequence). This CDR3 has 14 residues. Trimming took 0 bases from V and 4 from J, leaving 11 bases between them. The CDR3 DNA follows: TGTGCCAGCAGCTTGGGAGGGAACGATTACGAGCAGTACGTC. Encoded protein: CASSLGGNDYEQYV.

The chain combines TRBV12-3 or TRBV12-4 with TRBJ2-2; 8 bases align to TRBD1. Trimming at V came to 3 bases and at J to 5 bases, leaving 5 bases not matched to a gene. There are 15 residues in the CDR3. The chain's CDR3 is CASSFAQGATGELFF. CDR3 DNA: TGTGCCAGCAGTTTCGCTCAGGGGGCGACCGGGGAGCTGTTTTTT.

This clonotype was seen a single time. The chain links TRBV6-5 to TRBJ1-6; 7 bases fit TRBD1. V lost 7 bases to trimming and J lost 7 bases; unmatched junction nucleotides: 10. The length of the CDR3 is 15 residues. Looked up from germline, CDR1 is MNHEY and CDR2 is SVGAGI. The CDR3 region has the DNA TGTGCCAGCACTAAGACAGGGAGGGCGAATTCACCCCTCCACTTT. Translation gives CASTKTGRANSPLHF.

In nucleotides, the CDR3 is TGCGCCAGCAGCTCCGGGACAGACACGAACACCGGGGAGCTGTTTTTT. This gives the protein CASSSGTDTNTGELFF. This sequence joins TRBV5-1 and TRBJ2-2, with 7 bases that match TRBD1. The CDR3 length is 16 residues. Germline V gives CDR1 SGHRS, CDR2 YFSETQ. V was pared by 3 bases and J by 0 bases, with 5 bases of the junction left unmatched.

This clonotype has only a few counts. The chain joins TRBV12-3 or TRBV12-4 to TRBJ1-4, with 8 bases fitting TRBD1. The CDR3 contains 15 residues. V trimming: 5 bases; J trimming: 8 bases; junction bases outside the gene matches: 10. The CDR3 spells CASSPRQGPGEKLFF. The CDR3 coding sequence is TGTGCCAGCAGTCCTAGACAGGGGCCAGGGGAAAAACTGTTTTTT.

This clonotype was recorded a few times. The rearrangement joins TRBV7-8 to TRBJ2-4, with D unclear. The CDR3 loop spans 14 amino acids. The V end lost 5 bases, the J end lost 0 bases, and 8 bases lay between the germline ends. Per the germline V gene, CDR1 is SGHVS and CDR2 is FQNEAQ. CDR3 DNA: TGTGCCAGCAGCCCGGGCCTAGCCAAAAACATTCAGTACTTC. It codes for CASSPGLAKNIQYF.

V usage is TRBV15 and J usage is TRBJ2-3; TRBD2 agrees at 7 bases. Germline CDR1 is LNHNV and CDR2 is YYDKDF (reference sequence). The trim removed 6 bases at V and 6 bases at J, leaving 9 bases unmatched. CDR3 length: 14 residues. CDR3 sequence (DNA): TGTGCCACCAGGCACCCCGGGGAGGGCGATACGCAGTATTTT. Translating it yields CATRHPGEGDTQYF.

The sample holds many counts of this clonotype. V gene TRBV30 combines with J gene TRBJ2-2, with D perhaps matching TRBD1 (6 bases). CDR3 length equals 13 residues. Trimming removed 7 bases from V and 1 base from J, with 10 bases in between. Per the germline V gene, CDR1 is GTSNPN and CDR2 is SVGIG (reference sequence). Written as DNA, the CDR3 is TGTGCCTCCCCGACAGGGAACACCGGGGAGCTGTTTTTT. It specifies CASPTGNTGELFF.

The chain employs TRBV6-6 and TRBJ1-6, with unresolved D. V was clipped by 8 bases and J by 3 bases, with 8 bases between them. The CDR3 is 13 amino acids. Germline values: CDR1 MNHNY, CDR2 SVGAGI (reference sequence). The CDR3 protein is CASRWDYNSPLHF. Written as DNA, the CDR3 is TGTGCCAGCCGTTGGGACTATAATTCACCCCTCCACTTT.

This clonotype occurred many times. The J gene is TRBJ2-2, the V gene TRBV20-1; D call uncertain. Trimming cost V 4 bases and J 10 bases, with 13 bases left between them. Germline loops: CDR1 DFQATT, CDR2 SNEGSKA (reference sequence). The CDR3 spans 12 residues. DNA for the CDR3: TGCAGTGCTAAAACAAGTAATCAGGAGCTGTTTTTT. Translated: CSAKTSNQELFF.

In DNA form, the CDR3 reads TGTGCCAGCAGTTTAGGCCGGTGGCCCTCCTATAATTCACCCCTCCACTTT. As protein: CASSLGRWPSYNSPLHF. This chain links TRBV12-3 or TRBV12-4 with TRBJ1-6; no reliable D call. The CDR3 has 17 residues. Trimming took 1 base from V and 0 from J, leaving 10 bases between them.

By proportion, this clonotype is medium-sized. The chain is built from TRBV29-1 and TRBJ2-2; D is ambiguous. The germline V gene has CDR1 SQVTM and CDR2 ANQGSEA. Trimming left V 0 bases short and J 4 bases short, with 18 bases between. CDR3 length: 17 residues. The CDR3 bases are TGCAGCGTTGAAGATTGGGGTTCTGAGGATTCCACCGGGGAGCTGTTTTTT. As protein: CSVEDWGSEDSTGELFF.

The J gene is TRBJ1-2, the V gene TRBV21-1. TRBV21-1 is a pseudogene. This CDR3 contains 12 residues. The CDR3 loop is CASSKQGHGYTF. The CDR3, as DNA: TGTGCCAGCAGCAAACAGGGCCATGGCTACACCTTC.

The J gene is TRBJ1-3, the V gene TRBV7-9; possible D gene TRBD1, 6 bases. V gave up 5 bases and J gave up 4 bases, with 12 bases separating them. This CDR3 is 14 amino acids long. Germline V CDR1 and CDR2: SEHNR, FQNEAQ (reference sequence). CDR3 in amino acids: CASSGGQKGNTIYF. In DNA form, the CDR3 reads TGTGCCAGCAGCGGTGGACAGAAAGGAAACACCATATATTTT. Complete variable domain (other parts from reference TRBV7-9 and TRBJ1-3): DTGVSQNPRHKITKRGQNVTFRCDPISEHNRLYWYRQTLGQGPEFLTYFQNEAQLEKSRLLSDRFSAERPKGSFSTLEIQRTEQGDSAMYLCASSGGQKGNTIYFGEGSWLTVV.

This clonotype was observed a few times. The V gene is TRBV5-1, the J gene TRBJ1-4; TRBD1 agrees at 8 bases. The CDR3 is 14 amino acids. Germline loops: CDR1 SGHRS, CDR2 YFSETQ. The trim removed 2 bases at V and 8 bases at J, leaving 5 bases unmatched. The CDR3 region has the DNA TGCGCCAGCAGCTTACAGGGGGATGGCGAAAAACTGTTTTTT. It specifies CASSLQGDGEKLFF.

This clonotype came up a few times. This chain connects TRBV5-3 to TRBJ2-2, with D possibly TRBD1 on 6 matching bases. TRBV5-3 is flagged as an ORF with uncertain function. The CDR3 extends over 15 amino acids. V was pared by 5 bases and J by 2 bases, with 13 bases between. The CDR3, as DNA: TGTGCCAGAAGAAGGGGGTCGGGCAACACCGGGGAGCTGTTTTTT. It yields the protein CARRRGSGNTGELFF.

This clonotype came up a few times. This rearrangement joins TRBV7-2 to TRBJ1-2; D is uncertain. CDR3 size: 14 residues. The germline V and J ends were trimmed by 5 bases and 4 bases, with 14 bases remaining between them. Per germline, CDR1 SGHTA and CDR2 FQGNSA. The CDR3 DNA reads as TGTGCCAGCAGCCCCAGGCAAACCCTCTATGGCTACACCTTC. Translated: CASSPRQTLYGYTF.